A single sample gave rise to the 22 T cell receptor beta chains below, sequenced in a study of CD8+CD57+ T cells in acquired aplastic anemia. For CDR3 and TCR beta VDJ profiling, genomic DNA was the template used. TCRdb re-analysed the reads in MiXCR, keeping a single row per CDR3 protein. Among approximately 70,000 distinct CDR3 sequences listed, roughly 54% were seen once. The sequenced sample consisted of sorted CD4+, CD8+, or CD8+CD57+ T cells (not recorded which) from PBMCs. The receptors shown here come from a human donor in good health, serving as a control.

This clonotype was seen only once. V gene TRBV4-1 combines with J gene TRBJ1-2; D unresolved. The germline CDR1 and CDR2 sequences are MGHRA and YSYEKL. V gave up 0 bases and J gave up 3 bases, with 11 bases separating them. The CDR3 runs 15 residues. CDR3 coding DNA: TGCGCCAGCAGCCAAGAAATACCGAAATACTATGGCTACACCTTC. Translation gives CASSQEIPKYYGYTF.

The chain recombines TRBV12-3 or TRBV12-4 with TRBJ2-5; TRBD1 is a possible D gene (6 bases). Between the trimmed V and J ends, which lost 3 bases and 2 bases, there was a span of 13 bases. The CDR3 has 15 residues. The CDR3 nucleotides read TGTGCCAGCAGTTTGAGGACAGCGAAACAAGAGACCCAGTACTTC. It codes for CASSLRTAKQETQYF.

This clonotype is medium-sized by share. The chain employs TRBV7-2 and TRBJ2-7; 7 bases line up with TRBD2. The length of the CDR3 is 14 residues. Germline V gene sequence: CDR1 SGHTA, CDR2 FQGNSA. V dropped 7 bases and J dropped 4; count of bases not matched to a gene: 10. The DNA of the CDR3 is TGTGCCAGCACCCCGGGGAGGGTTGTATACGAGCAGTACTTC. Encoded protein: CASTPGRVVYEQYF.

This clonotype is medium-sized within its sample. This chain links TRBV10-3 with TRBJ2-3; D is ambiguous. CDR1 and CDR2 (germline): ENHRY, SYGVKD. V lost 0 bases and J lost 0, with 4 bases in between. This CDR3 is built from 14 residues. The CDR3 sequence: CAISESYSTDTQYF. CDR3 bases: TGTGCCATCAGTGAGTCGTACAGCACAGATACGCAGTATTTT.

This clonotype was seen at least ten times. The V gene is TRBV6-1, the J gene TRBJ2-7, with a weak D call TRBD2 (5 bases). The V end lost 8 bases, the J end lost 2 bases, and 13 bases lay between the germline ends. The CDR3 sequence is 13 residues long. Germline V gene sequence: CDR1 MNHNS, CDR2 SASEGT. Here the CDR3 reads CASSRTQAYEQYF. In nucleotides, the CDR3 is TGTGCCAGCTCCCGGACTCAGGCCTACGAGCAGTACTTC.

This clonotype came up a few times. The J gene is TRBJ1-2, the V gene TRBV19, with 9 bases aligning to TRBD1. V shed 5 bases and J 3 bases; nucleotides not matched to a gene: 4. The V gene's germline CDR1 is LNHDA and CDR2 SQIVND (reference sequence). The CDR3 has 14 amino acids. The CDR3 reads CASSPRQGDYGYTF. As DNA, the CDR3 is TGTGCCAGTAGTCCTCGACAGGGGGACTATGGCTACACCTTC.

This clonotype appeared many times. The chain uses TRBV19 and TRBJ2-3; D may be TRBD1 or TRBD2 (5 bases each). Germline CDR1 is LNHDA and CDR2 is SQIVND (reference sequence). CDR3 length: 15 amino acids. V lost 3 bases and J lost 5, with 15 bases in between. CDR3 bases: TGTGCCAGTAGTATGTCGGACTGGGGCCAAGATACGCAGTATTTT. Protein sequence: CASSMSDWGQDTQYF.

The rearrangement links TRBV10-1 to TRBJ1-1; D possibly corresponds to TRBD1 (5 bases). This CDR3 has 13 amino acids. V gave up 8 bases and J gave up 0 bases, with 10 bases separating them. Per the germline V gene, CDR1 is WNHNN and CDR2 is SYGVQD (reference sequence). CDR3 bases: TGCGCCAGCGCTGACAGCATGAACACTGAAGCTTTCTTT. Protein product: CASADSMNTEAFF.

This clonotype was counted only a few times. The chain employs TRBV10-3 and TRBJ2-7; D is unclear. Trimming took off 4 bases at V and 3 bases at J, with 10 bases between the two ends. This CDR3 spans 13 amino acids. From germline, CDR1 is ENHRY and CDR2 SYGVKD. In DNA, the CDR3 is TGTGCCATCAGTGTAGGCAACATCTACGAGCAGTACTTC. Translated: CAISVGNIYEQYF.

This clonotype was observed a handful of times. V and J are TRBV25-1 and TRBJ2-5; 12 bases map to TRBD1. This CDR3 is 16 amino acids long. Germline lookup yields CDR1 MGHDK and CDR2 SYGVNS. Unmatched junction bases numbered 5, after V lost 1 base and J lost 5 bases. The CDR3 nucleotides are TGTGCCAGCAGTGAATGGGGGACAGGGGGCTTTGAGACCCAGTACTTC. Its protein product is CASSEWGTGGFETQYF.

This chain joins TRBV24-1 and TRBJ2-5; 14 nucleotides line up with TRBD2. Germline-derived CDR1 and CDR2 are KGHDR and SFDVKD. This CDR3 is 17 amino acids long. Trimming cost V 4 bases and J 4 bases; bases outside gene matches: 7. CDR3 DNA: TGTGCCACCAGTGACCGGACTAGCGGGAGGCCGTCAGAGACCCAGTACTTC. This translates into CATSDRTSGRPSETQYF.

This clonotype appeared many times. V usage is TRBV3-1 and J usage is TRBJ2-1, with 7 bases matching TRBD2. Losses at the gene ends were 3 bases for V and 3 bases for J; bases not matched to a gene: 5. In germline, CDR1 is LGHDT, CDR2 YNNKEL (reference sequence). CDR3 size: 15 residues. Here the CDR3 DNA reads TGTGCCAGCAGCCAGGGAGCGGGGATCTACAATGAGCAGTTCTTC. It specifies CASSQGAGIYNEQFF.

Notes on this clonotype: At one end, the junction sequence differs from germline, possibly due to a read error. The chain links TRBV5-1 to TRBJ1-1, with D possibly matching TRBD1 (6 bases). In germline, CDR1 is SGHRS, CDR2 YFSETQ. The CDR3 spans 13 residues. CDR3 in amino acids: CASSSTTGSEAFF. CDR3 bases: TGTGCCAGCAGCTCCACTACAGGGAGTGAAGCTTTCTTT.

On this clonotype: One junction end does not reproduce the germline sequence, and a read error may be involved. This rearrangement joins TRBV7-2 to TRBJ2-7; 8 bases are shared with TRBD2. The germline gives CDR1 SGHTA, CDR2 FQGNSA. The CDR3 is made up of 15 amino acids. CDR3 nucleotides: TGCGCCAGCAGCTTAGAGCGGGGGCGGACCTGCGAGCAGTACTTC. Translation gives CASSLERGRTCEQYF.

Turning to this clonotype: Because the CDR3 is missing its conserved closing phenylalanine or tryptophan, this is likely a read error. CDR3 amino acids: CASSPIGGANTGELFS. The CDR3 DNA reads TGTGCCAGCAGCCCTATAGGCGGAGCTAACACCGGGGAGCTGTTTTCT. This chain connects TRBV7-3 to TRBJ2-2; no clear D gene. Trimming removed 5 bases from V and 2 bases from J, with 15 bases in between. The length of the CDR3 is 16 residues. Germline loops: CDR1 SGHTA, CDR2 FQGTGA.

The genes are TRBV24-1 and TRBJ2-1, with TRBD2 as a possible D gene (5 bases). Germline-derived CDR1 and CDR2 are KGHDR and SFDVKD. The CDR3 is made up of 16 amino acids. Trimming removed 5 bases from V and 7 bases from J, with 20 bases in between. CDR3 coding DNA: TGTGCCACCAGTGCTAGAGATCGGGCTAGCCCAAATGAGCAGTTCTTC. As protein: CATSARDRASPNEQFF.

This sequence joins TRBV29-1 and TRBJ2-7, with 10 bases that match TRBD1. The V gene end was trimmed by 6 bases and the J gene end by 1 base; junction bases not matched to a gene: 6. The germline CDR1 and CDR2 sequences are SQVTM and ANQGSEA. This CDR3 comprises 14 residues. DNA of the CDR3: TGCAGCGTGTCAAGGGGACAGGGGTCCTACGAGCAGTACTTC. It specifies CSVSRGQGSYEQYF.

As regards this clonotype: The final CDR3 position lacks the conserved phenylalanine or tryptophan, pointing to a likely read error. The DNA is left out, because the CDR3 cannot be placed on it with certainty; the CDR3 is given as TCRdb lists it. The rearrangement links TRBV25-1 to TRBJ2-7; TRBD1, the table's D call, was not compared with the DNA. Ends included, the CDR3 has 12 residues. Germline CDR1 reads MGHDK; CDR2 reads SYGVNS. CDR3 region: CASSDDRGKRNT.

To note about this clonotype: A junction boundary mismatches the germline segment, possibly from a read error. The chain uses TRBV29-1 and TRBJ1-1; no clear D. This CDR3 comprises 14 residues. Germline V CDR1 and CDR2: SQVTM, ANQGSEA. Here the CDR3 DNA reads TGCAGCGTTAAAGAACCTCGGGTGGACACTGAAGCTTTCTTT. This sequence encodes CSVKEPRVDTEAFF.

This clonotype was detected once. The chain links TRBV7-3 to TRBJ1-2, with D unclear. Germline V lookup: CDR1 SGHTA, CDR2 FQGTGA. V was pared by 5 bases and J by 2 bases, with 9 bases between. CDR3 length: 13 residues. For the CDR3, the DNA is TGTGCCAGCAGCGTTAGCGGGAACTATGGCTACACCTTC. This codes for CASSVSGNYGYTF.

At least ten counts were recorded for this clonotype. This may be a read error: a much more frequent sequence differs by one nucleotide. Because it lacks the conserved phenylalanine or tryptophan at the end, this CDR3 is likely a read error. The genes are TRBV12-3 or TRBV12-4 and TRBJ2-7; D unclear. V was clipped by 3 bases and J by 2 bases, with 11 bases between them. CDR3 length: 14 amino acids. The CDR3 spells CASSFTDRTYEQYL. CDR3 in DNA: TGTGCCAGCAGTTTCACAGATAGGACCTACGAGCAGTACCTC.

V and J are TRBV24-1 and TRBJ2-7, with 8 bases fitting TRBD1. Germline assignment: CDR1 KGHDR and CDR2 SFDVKD. V lost 3 bases, J lost 3 bases, and 9 bases stayed unmatched. CDR3 length equals 16 residues. CDR3 region: CATSDTPDRVYYEQYF. CDR3 nucleotides: TGTGCCACCAGTGATACCCCGGACAGGGTGTACTACGAGCAGTACTTC.